This T cell receptor beta chain was captured in a study of cytomegalovirus exposure and HLA in healthy donors. The overall study: A subsequent analysis stated that the approximately 110 validation repertoires were run on the same platform as the approximately 700 first-cohort repertoires.

Broader study findings: CMV antigen specificity was confirmed in vitro for a few CMV-associated chains. That first-cohort TCR clusters tended to co-occur in the approximately 110 validation repertoires was found in a later analysis.

Comment on this clone: Its specificity is unknown. The sample carries other DNA sequences with the same CDR3.

Method: immunoSEQ multiplex PCR; TCRdb's copy keeps in-frame clones and lacks some. The repertoire holds some 150,000 clones, with about 94% as singletons. The donors were part of the validation cohort, which consisted of more than 90 subjects and was separate from the first cohort of 666 subjects. There are 13 residues in the CDR3. CDR1 and CDR2 from the germline V gene are KGHSH and LQKENI. With 6 bases removed from V and 0 bases from J, the gap between germline ends came to 7 bases. This chain links TRBV18 with TRBJ2-3; D gene uncertain. This TCR came from a man aged 18 to 29 in good health and CMV-seropositive. Sequenced input: PBMCs. CDR3 protein: CASSPTSTDTQYF. CDR3 sequence (DNA): TGTGCCAGCTCTCCCACTAGCACAGATACGCAGTATTTT.